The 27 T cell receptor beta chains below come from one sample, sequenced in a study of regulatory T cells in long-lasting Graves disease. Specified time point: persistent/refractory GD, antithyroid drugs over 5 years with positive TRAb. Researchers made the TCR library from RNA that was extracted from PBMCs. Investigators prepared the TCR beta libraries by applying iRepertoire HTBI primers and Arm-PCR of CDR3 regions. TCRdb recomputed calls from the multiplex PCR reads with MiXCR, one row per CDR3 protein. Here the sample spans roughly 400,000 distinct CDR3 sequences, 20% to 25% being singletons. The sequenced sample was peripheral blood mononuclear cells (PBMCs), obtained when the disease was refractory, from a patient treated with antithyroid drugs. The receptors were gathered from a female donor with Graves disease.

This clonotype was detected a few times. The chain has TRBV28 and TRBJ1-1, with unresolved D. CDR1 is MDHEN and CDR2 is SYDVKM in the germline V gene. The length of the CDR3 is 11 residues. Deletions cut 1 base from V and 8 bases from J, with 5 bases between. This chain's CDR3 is CASSLLREAFF. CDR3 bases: TGTGCCAGCAGTTTATTGAGAGAAGCTTTCTTT.

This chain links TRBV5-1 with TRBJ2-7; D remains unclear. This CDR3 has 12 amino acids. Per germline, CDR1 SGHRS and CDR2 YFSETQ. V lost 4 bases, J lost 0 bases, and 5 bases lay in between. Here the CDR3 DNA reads TGCGCCAGCAGCAACGCCTCCTACGAGCAGTACTTC. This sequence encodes CASSNASYEQYF.

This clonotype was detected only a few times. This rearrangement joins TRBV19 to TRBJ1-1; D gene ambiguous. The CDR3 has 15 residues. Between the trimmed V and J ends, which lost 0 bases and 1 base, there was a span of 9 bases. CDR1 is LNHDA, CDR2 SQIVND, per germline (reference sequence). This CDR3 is CASSIDIQPNTEAFF. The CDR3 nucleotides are TGTGCCAGTAGTATAGATATACAGCCGAACACTGAAGCTTTCTTT. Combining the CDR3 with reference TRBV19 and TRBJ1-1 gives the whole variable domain DGGITQSPKYLFRKEGQNVTLSCEQNLNHDAMYWYRQDPGQGLRLIYYSQIVNDFQKGDIAEGYSVSREKKESFPLTVTSAQKNPTAFYLCASSIDIQPNTEAFFGQGTRLTVV.

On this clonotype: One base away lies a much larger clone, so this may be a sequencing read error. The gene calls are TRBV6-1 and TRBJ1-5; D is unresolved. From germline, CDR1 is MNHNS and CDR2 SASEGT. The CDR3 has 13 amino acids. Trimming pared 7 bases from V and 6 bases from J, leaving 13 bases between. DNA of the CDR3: TGTGCCAGCATGGCGGGGATGGGTCAGCCCCAGCATTTT. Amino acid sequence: CASMAGMGQPQHF.

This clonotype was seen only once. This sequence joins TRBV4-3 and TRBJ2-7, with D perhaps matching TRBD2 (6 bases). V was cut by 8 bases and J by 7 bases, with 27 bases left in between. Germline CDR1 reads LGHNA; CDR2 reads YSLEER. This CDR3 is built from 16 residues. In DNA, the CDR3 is TGCGCCAGCGCCTGTCCCGGGGCTAGCGTATCAGATGAGCAGTACTTC. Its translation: CASACPGASVSDEQYF.

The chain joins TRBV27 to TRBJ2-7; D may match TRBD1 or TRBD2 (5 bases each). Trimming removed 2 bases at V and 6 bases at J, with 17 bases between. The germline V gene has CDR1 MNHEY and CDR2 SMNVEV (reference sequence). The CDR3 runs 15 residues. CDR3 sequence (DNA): TGTGCCAGCAGTTTAGCCGCTGCCGCTGGGACCGAGCAGTACTTC. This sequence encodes CASSLAAAAGTEQYF.

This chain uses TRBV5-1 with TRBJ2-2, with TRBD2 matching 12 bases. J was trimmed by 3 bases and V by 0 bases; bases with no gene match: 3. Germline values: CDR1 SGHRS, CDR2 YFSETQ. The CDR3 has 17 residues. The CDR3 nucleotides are TGCGCCAGCAGCTTGGACGGGACTAGCGGGCACACCGGGGAGCTGTTTTTT. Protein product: CASSLDGTSGHTGELFF.

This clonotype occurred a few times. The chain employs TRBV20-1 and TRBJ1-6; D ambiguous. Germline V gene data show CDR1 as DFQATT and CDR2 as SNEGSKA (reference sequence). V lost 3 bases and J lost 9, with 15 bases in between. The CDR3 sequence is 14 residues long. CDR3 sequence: CSARGTVIPSPLHF. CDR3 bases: TGCAGTGCTAGGGGCACAGTTATCCCTTCACCCCTCCACTTT.

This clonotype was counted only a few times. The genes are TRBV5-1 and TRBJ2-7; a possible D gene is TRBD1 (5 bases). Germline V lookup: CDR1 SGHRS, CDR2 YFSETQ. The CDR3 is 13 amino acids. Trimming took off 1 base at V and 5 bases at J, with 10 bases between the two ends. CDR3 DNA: TGCGCCAGCAGCTTGCAGGGTATCGACGAGCAGTACTTC. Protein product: CASSLQGIDEQYF.

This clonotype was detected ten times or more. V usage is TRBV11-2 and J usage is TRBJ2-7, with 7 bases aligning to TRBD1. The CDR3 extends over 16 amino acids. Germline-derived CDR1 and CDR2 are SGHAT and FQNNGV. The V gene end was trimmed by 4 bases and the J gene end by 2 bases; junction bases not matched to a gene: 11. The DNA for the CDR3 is TGTGCCAGCAGCTCCAACTCCGGGACAGCACCCTACGAGCAGTACTTC. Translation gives CASSSNSGTAPYEQYF. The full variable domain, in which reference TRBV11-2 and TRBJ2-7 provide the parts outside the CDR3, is EAGVAQSPRYKIIEKRQSVAFWCNPISGHATLYWYQQILGQGPKLLIQFQNNGVVDDSQLPKDRFSAERLKGVDSTLKIQPAKLEDSAVYLCASSSNSGTAPYEQYFGPGTRLTVT.

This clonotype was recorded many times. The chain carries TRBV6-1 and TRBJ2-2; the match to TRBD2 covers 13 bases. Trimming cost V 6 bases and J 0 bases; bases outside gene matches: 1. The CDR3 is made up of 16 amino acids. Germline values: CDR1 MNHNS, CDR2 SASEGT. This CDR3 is CASRLAGGTNTGELFF. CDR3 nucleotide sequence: TGTGCCAGCAGACTAGCGGGAGGGACGAACACCGGGGAGCTGTTTTTT.

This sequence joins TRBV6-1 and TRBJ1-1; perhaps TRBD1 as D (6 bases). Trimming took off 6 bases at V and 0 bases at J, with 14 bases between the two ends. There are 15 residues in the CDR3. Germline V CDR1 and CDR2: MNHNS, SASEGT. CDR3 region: CASSLRGRLNTEAFF. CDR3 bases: TGTGCCAGCAGCCTCAGGGGAAGGTTGAACACTGAAGCTTTCTTT.

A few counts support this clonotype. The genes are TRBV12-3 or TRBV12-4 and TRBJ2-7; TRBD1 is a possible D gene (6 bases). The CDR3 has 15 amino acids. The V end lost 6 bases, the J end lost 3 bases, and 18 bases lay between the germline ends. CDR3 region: CASSHTGNSFYEQYF. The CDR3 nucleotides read TGTGCCAGCAGCCATACAGGGAACTCTTTCTACGAGCAGTACTTC.

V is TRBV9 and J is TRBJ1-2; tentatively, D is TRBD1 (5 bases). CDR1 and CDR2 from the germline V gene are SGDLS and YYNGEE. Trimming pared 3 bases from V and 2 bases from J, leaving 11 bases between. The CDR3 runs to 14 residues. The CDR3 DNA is TGTGCCAGCAGCGGGGTCAGGGTAAACTATGGCTACACCTTC. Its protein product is CASSGVRVNYGYTF.

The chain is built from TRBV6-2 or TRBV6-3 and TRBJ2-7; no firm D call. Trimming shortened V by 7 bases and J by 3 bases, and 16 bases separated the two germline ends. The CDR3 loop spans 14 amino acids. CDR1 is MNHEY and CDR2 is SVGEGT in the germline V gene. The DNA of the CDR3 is TGTGCCAGCACTCGACCGGGTGGCTTCTACGAGCAGTACTTC. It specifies CASTRPGGFYEQYF.

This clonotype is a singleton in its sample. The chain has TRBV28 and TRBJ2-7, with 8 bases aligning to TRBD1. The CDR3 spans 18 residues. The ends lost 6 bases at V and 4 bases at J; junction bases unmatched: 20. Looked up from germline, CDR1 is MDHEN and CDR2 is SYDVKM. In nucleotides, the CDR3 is TGTGCCAGCAGGGTCGGAGCGGCCCCGGGACAGGCGAAATACGAGCAGTACTTC. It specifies CASRVGAAPGQAKYEQYF. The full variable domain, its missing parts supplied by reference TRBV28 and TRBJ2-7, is DVKVTQSSRYLVKRTGEKVFLECVQDMDHENMFWYRQDPGLGLRLIYFSYDVKMKEKGDIPEGYSVSREKKERFSLILESASTNQTSMYLCASRVGAAPGQAKYEQYFGPGTRLTVT.

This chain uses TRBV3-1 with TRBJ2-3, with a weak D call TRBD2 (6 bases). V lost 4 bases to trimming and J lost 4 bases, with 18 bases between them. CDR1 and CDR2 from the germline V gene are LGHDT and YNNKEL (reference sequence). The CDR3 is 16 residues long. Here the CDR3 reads CASSLTSGSRSDTQYF. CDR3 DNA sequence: TGTGCCAGCAGCCTGACAAGCGGGTCGCGGTCAGATACGCAGTATTTT.

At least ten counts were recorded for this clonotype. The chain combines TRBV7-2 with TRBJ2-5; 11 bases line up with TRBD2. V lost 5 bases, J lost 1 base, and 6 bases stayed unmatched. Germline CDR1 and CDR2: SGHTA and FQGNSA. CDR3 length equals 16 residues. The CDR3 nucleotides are TGTGCCAGCAGCCAAGGGACTAGCGGAGTCCAAGAGACCCAGTACTTC. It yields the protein CASSQGTSGVQETQYF.

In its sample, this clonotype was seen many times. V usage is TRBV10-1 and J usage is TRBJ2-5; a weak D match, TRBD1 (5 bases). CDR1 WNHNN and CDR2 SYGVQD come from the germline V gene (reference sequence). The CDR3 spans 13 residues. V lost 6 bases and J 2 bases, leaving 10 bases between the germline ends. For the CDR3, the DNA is TGCGCCAGCAGGATGGGGCCACAAGAGACCCAGTACTTC. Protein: CASRMGPQETQYF.

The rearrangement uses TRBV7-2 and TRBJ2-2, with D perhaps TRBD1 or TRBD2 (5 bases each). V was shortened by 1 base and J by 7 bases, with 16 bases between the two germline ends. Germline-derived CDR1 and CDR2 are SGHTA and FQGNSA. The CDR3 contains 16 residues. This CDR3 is CASSLVKGSLGGELFF. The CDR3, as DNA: TGTGCCAGCAGCTTAGTAAAGGGGAGTCTGGGCGGGGAGCTGTTTTTT. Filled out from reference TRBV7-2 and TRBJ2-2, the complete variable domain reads GAGVSQSPSNKVTEKGKDVELRCDPISGHTALYWYRQSLGQGLEFLIYFQGNSAPDKSGLPSDRFSAERTGGSVSTLTIQRTQQEDSAVYLCASSLVKGSLGGELFFGEGSRLTVL.

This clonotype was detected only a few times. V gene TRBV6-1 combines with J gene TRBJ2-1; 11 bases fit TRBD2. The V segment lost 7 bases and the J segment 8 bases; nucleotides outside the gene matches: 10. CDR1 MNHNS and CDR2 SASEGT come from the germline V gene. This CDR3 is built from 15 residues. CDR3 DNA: TGTGCCAGCACCGCACTAGCGGGAGCTGGGGATGAGCAGTTCTTC. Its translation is CASTALAGAGDEQFF.

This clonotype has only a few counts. Written as DNA, the CDR3 is TGCAGTGCCCAAAAGTCCGCACCATACGAGCAGTACTTC. Translation: CSAQKSAPYEQYF. The chain combines TRBV20-1 with TRBJ2-7; D gene ambiguous. CDR1 is DFQATT, CDR2 SNEGSKA, per germline (reference sequence). V gave up 6 bases and J gave up 4 bases, with 16 bases separating them. This CDR3 region has 13 residues.

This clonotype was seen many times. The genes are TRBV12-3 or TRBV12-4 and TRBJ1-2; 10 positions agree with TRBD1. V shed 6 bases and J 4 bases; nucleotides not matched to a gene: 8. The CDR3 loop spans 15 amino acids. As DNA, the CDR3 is TGTGCCAGCAGCCAAGACAGGGGGCCCGGCTATGGCTACACCTTC. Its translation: CASSQDRGPGYGYTF.

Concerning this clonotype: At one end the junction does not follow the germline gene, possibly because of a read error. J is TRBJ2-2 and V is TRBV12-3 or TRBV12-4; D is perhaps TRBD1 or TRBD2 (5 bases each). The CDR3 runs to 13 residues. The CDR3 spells CASSSRGTGELVF. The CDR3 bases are TGTGCCAGCAGTTCCCGGGGCACCGGGGAGCTGGTTTTT.

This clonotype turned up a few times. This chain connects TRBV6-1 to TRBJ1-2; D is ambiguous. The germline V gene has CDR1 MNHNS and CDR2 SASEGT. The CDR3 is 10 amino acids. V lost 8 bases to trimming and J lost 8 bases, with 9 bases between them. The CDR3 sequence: CASYLGGYTF. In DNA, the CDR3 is TGTGCCAGCTATTTGGGAGGCTACACCTTC.

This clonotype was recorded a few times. In DNA form, the CDR3 reads TGCAGCGTTAGGGGCAGATCAAATGAGCAGTTCTTC. As protein: CSVRGRSNEQFF. The chain recombines TRBV29-1 with TRBJ2-1, with D perhaps matching TRBD1 (5 bases). The CDR3 sequence is 12 residues long. Germline V CDR1 and CDR2: SQVTM, ANQGSEA. Trimming removed 5 bases at V and 7 bases at J, with 12 bases between.

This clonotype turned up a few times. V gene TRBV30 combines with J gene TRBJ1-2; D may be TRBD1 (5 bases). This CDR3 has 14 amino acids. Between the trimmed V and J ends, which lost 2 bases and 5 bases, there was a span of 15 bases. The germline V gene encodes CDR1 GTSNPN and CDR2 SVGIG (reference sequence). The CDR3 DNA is TGTGCCTGGAGTCCAGGGAGGAGGAATTATGGCTACACCTTC. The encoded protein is CAWSPGRRNYGYTF.